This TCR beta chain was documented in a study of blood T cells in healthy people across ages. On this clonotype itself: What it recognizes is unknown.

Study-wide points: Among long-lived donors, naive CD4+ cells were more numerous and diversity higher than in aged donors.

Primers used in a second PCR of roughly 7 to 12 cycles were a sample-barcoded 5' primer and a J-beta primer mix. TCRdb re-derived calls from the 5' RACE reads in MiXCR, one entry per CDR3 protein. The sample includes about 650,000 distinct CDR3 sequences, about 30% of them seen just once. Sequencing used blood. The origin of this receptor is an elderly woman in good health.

CDR3 nucleotides: TGCAGTGCTAGAGCCCTGATGTGGACTAACGGAACAGATACGCAGTATTTT. Its protein product is CSARALMWTNGTDTQYF. The chain joins TRBV20-1 to TRBJ2-3; D is possibly TRBD2 (6 bases). The CDR3 sequence is 17 residues long. Looked up from germline, CDR1 is DFQATT and CDR2 is SNEGSKA (reference sequence). The V and J ends lost 1 base and 3 bases respectively, with 20 bases between them.